These 30 T cell receptor beta chains were sequenced from one sample in a study of PD-L1 blockade in urothelial cancer. The assay was immunoSEQ multiplex PCR, and TCRdb's table has in-frame clones only and misses some. The sample lists approximately 100,000 clones, roughly nine tenths occurring once. The specimen was PBMCs, collected around atezolizumab (anti-PD-L1) treatment. All receptors come from a woman over 75 with urothelial cancer.

This chain links TRBV27 with TRBJ2-1; 9 bases are a match to TRBD2. This CDR3 contains 14 residues. Germline CDR1 reads MNHEY; CDR2 reads SMNVEV (reference sequence). V gave up 4 bases and J gave up 4 bases; unmatched junction bases: 2. CDR3 region: CASSSLAGYNEQFF. The CDR3 DNA reads as TGTGCCAGCAGTTCCCTAGCGGGATACAATGAGCAGTTCTTC.

The genes are TRBV27 and TRBJ1-5, with a weak D call TRBD1 (6 bases). The germline V gene has CDR1 MNHEY and CDR2 SMNVEV (reference sequence). V was clipped by 3 bases and J by 0 bases, with 12 bases between them. This CDR3 contains 16 residues. The CDR3 DNA is TGTGCCAGCAGTTTCCCCAGGACAGATAGCAATCAGCCCCAGCATTTT. This gives the protein CASSFPRTDSNQPQHF.

The chain carries TRBV27 and TRBJ2-1, with TRBD2 identical over 14 bases. Germline V gene lookup returns CDR1 MNHEY and CDR2 SMNVEV (reference sequence). The CDR3 contains 16 residues. With 0 bases clipped from V and 7 bases from J, the junction kept 2 bases outside the gene matches. The CDR3 region has the DNA TGTGCCAGCAGTTTATCGGGACTAGCGGGAGAGAATGAGCAGTTCTTC. It is translated as CASSLSGLAGENEQFF.

The V call is TRBV2, the J call TRBJ1-5; 9 nucleotides match TRBD1. Per the germline V gene, CDR1 is SNHLY and CDR2 is FYNNEI. V dropped 4 bases and J dropped 7; count of bases not matched to a gene: 5. The CDR3 has 14 amino acids. CDR3 bases: TGTGCCAGCAGTGGGGACAGGGAGGGCCAGCCCCAGCATTTT. The encoded protein is CASSGDREGQPQHF.

The chain recombines TRBV15 with TRBJ1-1; D not certain. V dropped 0 bases and J dropped 7 bases, with 18 bases sitting between them. The CDR3 consists of 16 residues. Germline V gene data show CDR1 as LNHNV and CDR2 as YYDKDF (reference sequence). The CDR3 DNA reads TGTGCCACCAGCAGAGATTTGACGGCCAGAGCGGATGAAGCTTTCTTT. It yields the protein CATSRDLTARADEAFF.

The chain employs TRBV6-1 and TRBJ1-1; D unresolved. The CDR3 spans 13 residues. Germline V gene sequence: CDR1 MNHNS, CDR2 SASEGT. With 8 bases removed from V and 5 bases from J, the gap between germline ends came to 15 bases. The CDR3 sequence: CASPSRSRTEAFF. CDR3 DNA sequence: TGTGCCAGCCCCTCAAGGAGCCGGACTGAAGCTTTCTTT.

V is TRBV7-2 and J is TRBJ1-3; D is unclear. Germline V lookup: CDR1 SGHTA, CDR2 FQGNSA. V dropped 2 bases and J dropped 0 bases, with 11 bases sitting between them. This CDR3 has 16 amino acids. The CDR3 DNA follows: TGTGCCAGCAGCTTAACTGAAAAAAGCTCTGGAAACACCATATATTTT. Translating gives CASSLTEKSSGNTIYF.

The rearrangement joins TRBV5-1 to TRBJ2-5; a possible D gene is TRBD2 (6 bases). The CDR3 contains 13 residues. Per the germline V gene, CDR1 is SGHRS and CDR2 is YFSETQ. The ends were cut back, 4 bases at V and 4 bases at J, with 11 bases in the middle. CDR3 DNA sequence: TGCGCCAGCAGCCCGGGACTGGGAGAGACCCAGTACTTC. It yields the protein CASSPGLGETQYF.

The chain has TRBV9 and TRBJ1-2; unclear D gene. Germline V lookup: CDR1 SGDLS, CDR2 YYNGEE. The CDR3 length is 13 residues. V shed 6 bases and J shed 4 bases, with 13 bases lying between them. The CDR3 DNA reads as TGTGCCAGCACGGGAAGCGATTTCTATGGCTACACCTTC. Translation: CASTGSDFYGYTF.

The rearrangement joins TRBV28 to TRBJ1-5, with a possible D match to TRBD1 (6 bases). Germline V CDR1 and CDR2: MDHEN, SYDVKM. CDR3 length: 17 residues. V was trimmed by 1 base and J by 3 bases, leaving 16 bases between them. The CDR3 coding sequence is TGTGCCAGCAGTTTATATCGGGCCAGGGGACCCAATCAGCCCCAGCATTTT. Encoded protein: CASSLYRARGPNQPQHF.

This chain uses TRBV28 with TRBJ2-1, with 10 positions matching TRBD2. The V gene's germline CDR1 is MDHEN and CDR2 SYDVKM. Germline trimming cut 7 bases from V and 9 bases from J; bases unmatched to any gene: 9. The CDR3 runs 14 residues. The DNA for the CDR3 is TGTGCCAGCACATCTAGCGGGAGATATGCTGAGCAGTTCTTC. Protein: CASTSSGRYAEQFF.

J is TRBJ1-2 and V is TRBV27, with 7 bases that match TRBD1. The CDR3 totals 13 residues. CDR1 is MNHEY, CDR2 SMNVEV, per germline (reference sequence). Germline trimming cut 4 bases from V and 8 bases from J; bases unmatched to any gene: 7. The CDR3 is CASSYRPDRGYTF. CDR3 DNA: TGTGCCAGCAGTTATCGCCCGGACAGGGGCTACACCTTC.

CDR3 sequence (DNA): TGCGCCAGCAGCTTGACTAGCGGGGGGTCCTACAATGAGCAGTTCTTC. Translating gives CASSLTSGGSYNEQFF. V gene TRBV5-1 combines with J gene TRBJ2-1; 12 nucleotides line up with TRBD2. Looked up from germline, CDR1 is SGHRS and CDR2 is YFSETQ. The CDR3 is 16 amino acids. Losses at the gene ends were 1 base for V and 1 base for J; bases not matched to a gene: 0. The full variable domain, in which reference TRBV5-1 and TRBJ2-1 provide the parts outside the CDR3, is KAGVTQTPRYLIKTRGQQVTLSCSPISGHRSVSWYQQTPGQGLQFLFEYFSETQRNKGNFPGRFSGRQFSNSRSEMNVSTLELGDSALYLCASSLTSGGSYNEQFFGPGTRLTVL.

The chain joins TRBV7-2 to TRBJ2-1, with D tentatively TRBD1 (5 bases). CDR1 is SGHTA, CDR2 FQGNSA, per germline. The V end lost 6 bases, the J end lost 8 bases, and 11 bases lay between the germline ends. The CDR3 totals 12 residues. DNA for the CDR3: TGTGCCAGCAGACAGGCGAGCGATGAGCAGTTCTTC. This gives the protein CASRQASDEQFF.

V usage is TRBV5-1 and J usage is TRBJ2-2, with TRBD2 matching 7 bases. The V gene end was trimmed by 4 bases and the J gene end by 4 bases; junction bases not matched to a gene: 7. The CDR3 has 15 amino acids. Germline CDR1 reads SGHRS; CDR2 reads YFSETQ. CDR3 in amino acids: CASSPDWGGTGELFF. DNA for the CDR3: TGCGCCAGCAGCCCCGACTGGGGGGGCACCGGGGAGCTGTTTTTT.

The J gene is TRBJ2-1, the V gene TRBV18; a possible D gene is TRBD1 (5 bases). CDR1 is KGHSH, CDR2 LQKENI, per germline. Deletions cut 8 bases from V and 7 bases from J, with 21 bases between. This CDR3 has 15 amino acids. The CDR3 coding sequence is TGTGCCAGCCAAAGGAGTACAGGTGATGTTAATGAGCAGTTCTTC. As protein: CASQRSTGDVNEQFF.

J is TRBJ2-7 and V is TRBV27, with D possibly matching TRBD1 (5 bases). The CDR3 length is 15 residues. Germline V CDR1 and CDR2: MNHEY, SMNVEV (reference sequence). Trimming cost V 5 bases and J 2 bases, with 16 bases left between them. CDR3: CASSRTTLAPYEQYF. The CDR3 DNA is TGTGCCAGCAGTAGGACAACCCTGGCGCCCTACGAGCAGTACTTC.

The V call is TRBV5-1, the J call TRBJ2-5; the match to TRBD1 covers 8 bases. This CDR3 has 15 amino acids. Trimming removed 4 bases from V and 5 bases from J; junction bases left unmatched: 10. Germline assignment: CDR1 SGHRS and CDR2 YFSETQ. The CDR3 DNA reads as TGCGCCAGCAGCATAGGGACAGGCCGGGAGGAGACCCAGTACTTC. Amino acids: CASSIGTGREETQYF.

The rearrangement uses TRBV27 and TRBJ2-5, with 11 bases identical to TRBD2. The CDR3 extends over 14 amino acids. Germline CDR1 is MNHEY and CDR2 is SMNVEV (reference sequence). After removal of 6 bases from V and 2 bases from J, the junction contained 2 bases not matched to a gene. In DNA form, the CDR3 reads TGTGCCAGCAGAACTAGCGGGAGACAAGAGACCCAGTACTTC. This sequence encodes CASRTSGRQETQYF.

The J gene is TRBJ1-4, the V gene TRBV15; the match to TRBD1 covers 7 bases. This CDR3 spans 15 amino acids. Germline V gene data show CDR1 as LNHNV and CDR2 as YYDKDF (reference sequence). After removal of 3 bases from V and 3 bases from J, the junction contained 4 bases not matched to a gene. CDR3 region: CATSRAGGPNEKLFF. CDR3 DNA: TGTGCCACCAGCAGGGCAGGGGGGCCTAATGAAAAACTGTTTTTT.

The chain carries TRBV7-9 and TRBJ1-1, with a tentative D call TRBD1 (6 bases). The CDR3 sequence is 15 residues long. V lost 0 bases, J lost 8 bases, and 16 bases lay in between. CDR1 and CDR2 from the germline V gene are SEHNR and FQNEAQ (reference sequence). The CDR3 here is CASSLASQGAKEAFF. Here the CDR3 DNA reads TGTGCCAGCAGCTTAGCGTCACAGGGTGCTAAAGAAGCTTTCTTT.

This chain joins TRBV27 and TRBJ1-1; 10 nucleotides match TRBD1. V lost 7 bases and J lost 1; bases outside the gene matches: 12. This CDR3 has 17 residues. Germline lookup yields CDR1 MNHEY and CDR2 SMNVEV (reference sequence). The CDR3 nucleotides are TGTGCCAGCATTGACAGGGACAGGGGATTTCAGAACACTGAAGCTTTCTTT. This codes for CASIDRDRGFQNTEAFF.

This clone has just one count. For the CDR3, the DNA is TGTGCCAGCAGCTCACAGGGATGGGACACTGAAGCTTTCTTT. Translated: CASSSQGWDTEAFF. V usage is TRBV7-9 and J usage is TRBJ1-1, with D possibly TRBD1 on 6 matching bases. This CDR3 has 14 amino acids. Looked up from germline, CDR1 is SEHNR and CDR2 is FQNEAQ (reference sequence). V shed 4 bases and J shed 3 bases, with 12 bases lying between them. Combining the CDR3 with reference TRBV7-9 and TRBJ1-1 gives the whole variable domain DTGVSQNPRHKITKRGQNVTFRCDPISEHNRLYWYRQTLGQGPEFLTYFQNEAQLEKSRLLSDRFSAERPKGSFSTLEIQRTEQGDSAMYLCASSSQGWDTEAFFGQGTRLTVV.

This chain connects TRBV6-5 to TRBJ2-2; 7 bases align to TRBD2. Germline CDR1 and CDR2: MNHEY and SVGAGI. Trimming at V came to 8 bases and at J to 5 bases, leaving 5 bases not matched to a gene. The CDR3 covers 13 residues. The CDR3 reads CASGGGPTGELFF. The DNA for the CDR3 is TGTGCCAGCGGGGGAGGGCCTACCGGGGAGCTGTTTTTT.

The CDR3 protein is CASSLGGGGTNYGYTF. For the CDR3, the DNA is TGCGCCAGCAGCCTAGGAGGGGGGGGAACTAACTATGGCTACACCTTC. This chain joins TRBV4-1 and TRBJ1-2, with D possibly TRBD1 on 6 matching bases. The germline V and J ends were trimmed by 4 bases and 0 bases, with 15 bases remaining between them. Germline CDR1 reads MGHRA; CDR2 reads YSYEKL. The CDR3 consists of 16 residues.

This chain links TRBV29-1 with TRBJ2-5, with 10 bases that match TRBD1. The J segment lost 5 bases and the V segment lost 3 bases, leaving 6 bases of the junction unmatched. The CDR3 runs 14 residues. The germline V gene encodes CDR1 SQVTM and CDR2 ANQGSEA. The CDR3 sequence is CSVDDRGRGETQYF. Written as DNA, the CDR3 is TGCAGCGTTGACGACAGGGGGCGGGGGGAGACCCAGTACTTC.

V is TRBV7-2 and J is TRBJ1-2; a weak D match, TRBD1 (6 bases). CDR1 SGHTA and CDR2 FQGNSA come from the germline V gene. V was trimmed by 1 base and J by 8 bases, leaving 11 bases between them. CDR3 length: 13 residues. The DNA for the CDR3 is TGTGCCAGCAGCTTAGTGGAGACAGGCGGCTACACCTTC. Protein product: CASSLVETGGYTF.

This clone is a singleton in its sample. The rearrangement links TRBV5-1 to TRBJ1-1; 7 bases align to TRBD1. This CDR3 region has 12 residues. Germline V CDR1 and CDR2: SGHRS, YFSETQ. The V and J ends lost 2 bases and 7 bases, in that order; junction bases with no gene match: 2. The CDR3 DNA follows: TGCGCCAGCAGCTTTAGGGACAGTGAAGCTTTCTTT. This encodes CASSFRDSEAFF.

This clone was seen a handful of times. The chain is built from TRBV27 and TRBJ1-2, with D uncertain. Germline V gene data show CDR1 as MNHEY and CDR2 as SMNVEV (reference sequence). The V and J ends lost 6 bases and 6 bases respectively, with 20 bases between them. The CDR3 consists of 15 residues. Here the CDR3 DNA reads TGTGCCAGCAGGCAAAAAGTGGGCGATTACAATGGCTACACCTTC. This codes for CASRQKVGDYNGYTF.

The J gene is TRBJ2-5, the V gene TRBV27; D is possibly TRBD2 (5 bases). The CDR3 runs to 16 residues. Germline CDR1 reads MNHEY; CDR2 reads SMNVEV (reference sequence). V was trimmed by 2 bases and J by 1 base, leaving 14 bases between them. The DNA of the CDR3 is TGTGCCAGCAGTTTAATTGGCCTCGGGGTCCAAGAGACCCAGTACTTC. Its protein product is CASSLIGLGVQETQYF.